Below, 26 T cell receptor beta chains from the same sample are listed, as sequenced in a study of cytomegalovirus exposure and HLA in healthy donors. Amplification used 60 Vbeta primers and 13 Jbeta primers. Some clones are missing from TCRdb's copy, which holds only in-frame ones; the method was immunoSEQ multiplex PCR. Of over 200,000 clones listed, approximately 80% are singletons. The specimen was PBMCs. The receptors were gathered from a male donor in good health and CMV-seronegative.

The CDR3: CASSYTSSGIGETQYF. CDR3 DNA sequence: TGCGCCAGCAGTTATACTTCTAGCGGGATCGGGGAGACCCAGTACTTC. This chain joins TRBV10-2 and TRBJ2-5; 9 bases map to TRBD2. J was trimmed by 5 bases and V by 5 bases; bases with no gene match: 12. The CDR3 extends over 16 amino acids. CDR1 is WSHSY, CDR2 SAAADI, per germline.

CDR3 nucleotide sequence: TGTGCCAGCAGCTTAGGGAGTATAGGGGGCACTGAAGCTTTCTTT. This sequence encodes CASSLGSIGGTEAFF. The chain combines TRBV7-6 with TRBJ1-1; D perhaps matches TRBD1 (6 bases). Germline CDR1 and CDR2: SGHVS and FNYEAQ. The CDR3 loop spans 15 amino acids. Trimming left V 1 base short and J 4 bases short, with 13 bases between.

The rearrangement links TRBV4-1 to TRBJ2-7; a possible D gene is TRBD2 (5 bases). This CDR3 contains 14 residues. V was cut by 4 bases and J by 2 bases, with 12 bases left in between. The germline gives CDR1 MGHRA, CDR2 YSYEKL. CDR3 loop: CASSLASTPYEQYF. In nucleotides, the CDR3 is TGCGCCAGCAGCCTAGCGTCAACGCCCTACGAGCAGTACTTC.

The chain combines TRBV6-5 with TRBJ1-2; 10 nucleotides line up with TRBD1. The V segment lost 5 bases and the J segment 3 bases; nucleotides outside the gene matches: 6. The CDR3 runs 15 residues. Germline lookup yields CDR1 MNHEY and CDR2 SVGAGI. This chain's CDR3 is CASSNAGTGDYGYTF. The CDR3 DNA sequence: TGTGCCAGCAGTAACGCCGGGACAGGGGACTATGGCTACACCTTC.

This rearrangement joins TRBV29-1 to TRBJ1-2; 8 bases match TRBD1. The germline V gene encodes CDR1 SQVTM and CDR2 ANQGSEA. V lost 8 bases and J lost 6; bases outside the gene matches: 5. There are 11 residues in the CDR3. In nucleotides, the CDR3 is TGCAGCATCCGACAGGGGAATGGCTACACCTTC. Protein product: CSIRQGNGYTF.

V gene TRBV2 combines with J gene TRBJ1-5, with 9 bases lining up with TRBD1. After removal of 6 bases from V and 1 base from J, the junction contained 19 bases not matched to a gene. CDR3 length: 20 residues. Germline V gene sequence: CDR1 SNHLY, CDR2 FYNNEI. The CDR3 loop is CASSQTGPGQGMGSNQPQHF. CDR3 bases: TGTGCCAGCAGCCAGACCGGACCGGGACAGGGAATGGGGAGCAATCAGCCCCAGCATTTT.

The chain combines TRBV5-4 with TRBJ2-2; 7 nucleotides align to TRBD1. With 3 bases clipped from V and 7 bases from J, the junction kept 12 bases outside the gene matches. In germline, CDR1 is SGHNT, CDR2 YYREEE (reference sequence). This CDR3 has 16 amino acids. The CDR3 loop reads CASSSQGQLDIGELFF. The CDR3 bases are TGTGCCAGCAGCTCCCAGGGACAGCTGGATATCGGGGAGCTGTTTTTT.

The chain carries TRBV27 and TRBJ1-4, with 8 positions matching TRBD1. The V gene's germline CDR1 is MNHEY and CDR2 SMNVEV (reference sequence). Trimming removed 3 bases from V and 11 bases from J; junction bases left unmatched: 11. The CDR3 totals 15 residues. The CDR3 DNA reads as TGTGCCAGCAGTTTGAGACAGGGGAGGAGGGATAAACTGTTTTTT. This encodes CASSLRQGRRDKLFF.

The CDR3 reads CASSAGLTMETQYF. As DNA, the CDR3 is TGTGCCAGCAGTGCCGGACTAACGATGGAGACCCAGTACTTC. This rearrangement joins TRBV25-1 to TRBJ2-5; D may be TRBD2 (6 bases). V was shortened by 4 bases and J by 5 bases, with 14 bases between the two germline ends. This CDR3 is 14 amino acids long. Germline V lookup: CDR1 MGHDK, CDR2 SYGVNS.

The chain is built from TRBV19 and TRBJ2-3; D might be TRBD2 (6 bases). The CDR3 length is 16 residues. Per the germline V gene, CDR1 is LNHDA and CDR2 is SQIVND (reference sequence). Trimming shortened V by 7 bases and J by 3 bases, and 20 bases separated the two germline ends. CDR3 sequence (DNA): TGTGCCAGTATAAAAGGCCGGAGGGTGGAGACAGATACGCAGTATTTT. This encodes CASIKGRRVETDTQYF.

The chain links TRBV6-1 to TRBJ1-3; TRBD1 matches at 9 bases. The CDR3 runs 16 residues. The germline gives CDR1 MNHNS, CDR2 SASEGT. The trim removed 3 bases at V and 3 bases at J, leaving 6 bases unmatched. The CDR3 nucleotides read TGTGCCAGCAGTGACACGGACAGGGGACTTGGAAACACCATATATTTT. Its translation is CASSDTDRGLGNTIYF.

This chain connects TRBV9 to TRBJ2-1; maybe TRBD1 (5 bases). The CDR3 is made up of 14 amino acids. V was cut by 0 bases and J by 6 bases, with 10 bases left in between. CDR1 and CDR2 from the germline V gene are SGDLS and YYNGEE. The CDR3 DNA sequence: TGTGCCAGCAGCGTAGGGGGCCTATTCAATGAGCAGTTCTTC. As protein: CASSVGGLFNEQFF.

The genes are TRBV4-1 and TRBJ2-5, with 15 bases identical to TRBD2. The V and J ends lost 1 base and 4 bases, in that order; junction bases with no gene match: 4. The length of the CDR3 is 17 residues. Germline CDR1 is MGHRA and CDR2 is YSYEKL. The CDR3 sequence is CASSQGTSGRAIETQYF. In DNA form, the CDR3 reads TGCGCCAGCAGCCAAGGGACTAGCGGGAGGGCCATAGAGACCCAGTACTTC.

The genes are TRBV19 and TRBJ2-1; 9 nucleotides match TRBD1. V shed 5 bases, J shed 4 bases, and the junction held 6 bases outside the gene matches. The CDR3 extends over 15 amino acids. Germline lookup yields CDR1 LNHDA and CDR2 SQIVND (reference sequence). CDR3 sequence reads: CASSPGQGSYNEQFF. CDR3 DNA: TGTGCCAGTAGTCCCGGACAGGGGTCTTACAATGAGCAGTTCTTC.

This clone was observed once. The chain recombines TRBV4-2 with TRBJ2-3, with 12 bases aligning to TRBD2. The CDR3 extends over 16 amino acids. J gave up 5 bases and V 5 bases, and 8 bases lay outside the gene matches. The V gene's germline CDR1 is LGHNA and CDR2 YNFKEQ. CDR3: CASSSPLAGGEDTQYF. The CDR3, as DNA: TGTGCCAGCAGCTCACCACTAGCGGGAGGAGAAGATACGCAGTATTTT.

The chain recombines TRBV10-1 with TRBJ2-3, with 14 bases aligning to TRBD2. Looked up from germline, CDR1 is WNHNN and CDR2 is SYGVQD (reference sequence). This CDR3 has 16 amino acids. The J segment lost 2 bases and the V segment lost 7 bases, leaving 5 bases of the junction unmatched. CDR3 sequence: CASTPGLAGDTDTQYF. The CDR3 bases are TGCGCCAGCACTCCGGGACTAGCGGGGGACACAGATACGCAGTATTTT.

The V call is TRBV1, the J call TRBJ2-2; the table's D call TRBD1 went unverified against the DNA. TRBV1 is a documented pseudogene. The CDR3 has 15 residues. This chain's CDR3 is CTSSQGDSDTGELFF. The DNA of the CDR3 is TGCACCAGCAGCCAAGGGGACAGCGACACCGGGGAGCTGTTTTTT.

This chain links TRBV7-7 with TRBJ2-5; no firm D call. The CDR3 sequence is 15 residues long. CDR1 is SSHAT, CDR2 FNYEAQ, per germline (reference sequence). The V gene lost 5 bases and the J gene lost 2 bases, with 15 bases spanning the gap. This CDR3 is CASSPVNGGQETQYF. CDR3 nucleotides: TGTGCCAGCAGCCCGGTGAATGGCGGACAAGAGACCCAGTACTTC.

J is TRBJ2-7 and V is TRBV30, with 11 bases identical to TRBD2. The CDR3 runs to 14 residues. J gave up 6 bases and V 7 bases, and 11 bases lay outside the gene matches. Germline CDR1 is GTSNPN and CDR2 is SVGIG (reference sequence). This chain's CDR3 is CALATSGVVREQYF. CDR3 DNA sequence: TGTGCCTTGGCGACTAGCGGGGTCGTTCGCGAGCAGTACTTC.

This rearrangement joins TRBV5-4 to TRBJ1-1; D remains ambiguous. Germline CDR1 and CDR2: SGHNT and YYREEE (reference sequence). The CDR3 sequence is 13 residues long. V lost 3 bases and J lost 2, with 8 bases in between. In DNA, the CDR3 is TGTGCCAGCAGCTCTCCAGTAAACACTGAAGCTTTCTTT. Its translation is CASSSPVNTEAFF.

This chain uses TRBV6-1 with TRBJ2-7; TRBD2 matches at 7 bases. Germline loops: CDR1 MNHNS, CDR2 SASEGT. V shed 5 bases and J 4 bases; nucleotides not matched to a gene: 8. The CDR3 spans 14 residues. The CDR3 nucleotides are TGTGCCAGCAGTAAGCGCGGGCGGGGGTACGAGCAGTACTTC. Protein product: CASSKRGRGYEQYF.

The J gene is TRBJ2-2, the V gene TRBV5-1, with D tentatively TRBD1 (6 bases). V gave up 0 bases and J gave up 7 bases, with 13 bases separating them. In germline, CDR1 is SGHRS, CDR2 YFSETQ. The CDR3 runs to 15 residues. This chain's CDR3 is CASSLVSGVDGELFF. The CDR3 DNA reads TGCGCCAGCAGCTTGGTTTCAGGGGTAGACGGGGAGCTGTTTTTT.

The rearrangement uses TRBV4-2 and TRBJ2-5; D call uncertain. This CDR3 region has 18 residues. V lost 0 bases to trimming and J lost 2 bases, with 19 bases between them. Germline assignment: CDR1 LGHNA and CDR2 YNFKEQ. CDR3 sequence (DNA): TGTGCCAGCAGCCAAGAATATAGGAGCATCGGAGAACAAGAGACCCAGTACTTC. Translated, it gives CASSQEYRSIGEQETQYF.

J is TRBJ2-2 and V is TRBV5-1; D ambiguous. The CDR3 spans 13 residues. The germline gives CDR1 SGHRS, CDR2 YFSETQ. The V end was cut by 0 bases, the J end by 7 bases, with 7 bases between. CDR3 DNA sequence: TGCGCCAGCAGCTTGGCACGTAGCGGGGAGCTGTTTTTT. This codes for CASSLARSGELFF. Full variable domain (outside the CDR3, taken from reference TRBV5-1 and TRBJ2-2): KAGVTQTPRYLIKTRGQQVTLSCSPISGHRSVSWYQQTPGQGLQFLFEYFSETQRNKGNFPGRFSGRQFSNSRSEMNVSTLELGDSALYLCASSLARSGELFFGEGSRLTVL.

This chain links TRBV21-1 with TRBJ2-5; TRBD2 is taken as the D call from the table, unchecked against the DNA. The DNA end favors TRBJ2-7, so the J call may be wrong. TRBV21-1 is classified as a pseudogene. This CDR3 has 14 residues. The CDR3 sequence: CASTRTLSSYEQYF. The CDR3 region has the DNA TGTGCCAGCACCCGGACTCTTAGCTCCTACGAGCAGTACTTC.

This rearrangement joins TRBV6-5 to TRBJ1-1, with TRBD1 as a possible D gene (6 bases). Trimming pared 6 bases from V and 10 bases from J, leaving 18 bases between. The CDR3 covers 13 residues. CDR1 is MNHEY, CDR2 SVGAGI, per germline. The CDR3 reads CASRETGRVGAFF. The CDR3 DNA reads as TGTGCCAGCAGGGAAACAGGGCGGGTTGGAGCTTTCTTT.